This T cell receptor beta chain comes out of a study of blood T cell repertoires in COVID-19. Cohort 3 recovery required two negative PCRs, clearance, or symptom resolution. Using immunoSEQ multiplex PCR, the repertoire was profiled, and TCRdb retains in-frame clones only, with some absent. The repertoire holds more than 200,000 clones, with 85% to 90% as singletons. In germline, CDR1 is SGHTA, CDR2 FQGNSA. CDR3 length equals 14 residues. V shed 5 bases, J shed 6 bases, and the junction held 9 bases outside the gene matches. The rearrangement links TRBV7-2 to TRBJ2-7; 8 bases line up with TRBD2. The sequenced material came from PBMCs or T cells enriched from blood (not recorded which). This sequence originates from a man aged 40-49 years who had recovered from COVID-19. CDR3 in DNA: TGTGCCAGCAGCACCGGGACTAGAAGAGGCGAGCAGTACTTC. Translating it yields CASSTGTRRGEQYF.